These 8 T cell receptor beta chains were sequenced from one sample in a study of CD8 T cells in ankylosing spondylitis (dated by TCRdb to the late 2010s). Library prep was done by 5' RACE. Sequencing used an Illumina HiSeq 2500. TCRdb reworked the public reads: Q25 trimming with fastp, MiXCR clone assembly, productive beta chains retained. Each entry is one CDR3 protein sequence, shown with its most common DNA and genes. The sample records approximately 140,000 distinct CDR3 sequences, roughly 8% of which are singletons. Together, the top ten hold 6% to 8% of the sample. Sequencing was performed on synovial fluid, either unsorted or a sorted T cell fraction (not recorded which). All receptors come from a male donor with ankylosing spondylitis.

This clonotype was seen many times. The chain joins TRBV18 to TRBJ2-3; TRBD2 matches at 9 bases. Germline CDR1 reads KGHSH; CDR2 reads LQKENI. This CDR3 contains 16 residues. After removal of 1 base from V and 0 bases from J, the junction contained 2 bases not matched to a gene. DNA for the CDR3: TGTGCCAGCTCACCACTGACTAGCGGAAGCACAGATACGCAGTATTTT. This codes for CASSPLTSGSTDTQYF.

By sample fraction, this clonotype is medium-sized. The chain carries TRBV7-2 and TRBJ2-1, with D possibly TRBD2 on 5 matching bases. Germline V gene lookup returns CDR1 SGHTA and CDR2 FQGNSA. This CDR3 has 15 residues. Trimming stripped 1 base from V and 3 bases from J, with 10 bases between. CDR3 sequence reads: CASSLGSAGYNEQFF. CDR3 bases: TGTGCCAGCAGCTTAGGGTCTGCGGGCTACAATGAGCAGTTCTTC.

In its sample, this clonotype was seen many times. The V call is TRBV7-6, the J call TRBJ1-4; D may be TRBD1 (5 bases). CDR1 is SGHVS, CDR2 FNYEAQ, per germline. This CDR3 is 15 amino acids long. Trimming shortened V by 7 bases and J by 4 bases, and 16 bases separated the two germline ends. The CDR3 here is CASTQMGQDNEKLFF. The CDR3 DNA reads TGTGCCAGCACCCAGATGGGGCAGGATAATGAAAAACTGTTTTTT.

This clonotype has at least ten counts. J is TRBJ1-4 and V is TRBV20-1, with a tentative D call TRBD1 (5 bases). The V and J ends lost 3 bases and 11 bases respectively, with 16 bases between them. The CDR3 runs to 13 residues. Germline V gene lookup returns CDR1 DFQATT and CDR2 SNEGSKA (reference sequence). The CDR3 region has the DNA TGCAGTGCTAGTCGGCGGCCCAGGGAGAAACTGTTTTTT. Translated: CSASRRPREKLFF.

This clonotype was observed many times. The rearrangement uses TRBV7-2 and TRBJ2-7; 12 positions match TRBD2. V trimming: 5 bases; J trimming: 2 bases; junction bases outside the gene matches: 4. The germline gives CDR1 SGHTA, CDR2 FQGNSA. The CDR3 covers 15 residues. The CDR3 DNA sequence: TGTGCCAGCAGCCTACTAGCGGGAGGTCCCTACGAGCAGTACTTC. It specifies CASSLLAGGPYEQYF.

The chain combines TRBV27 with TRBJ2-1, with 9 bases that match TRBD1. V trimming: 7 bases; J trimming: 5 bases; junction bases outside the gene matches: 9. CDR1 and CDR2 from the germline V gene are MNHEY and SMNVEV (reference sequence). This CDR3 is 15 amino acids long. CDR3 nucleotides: TGTGCCAGCAAGGCCGGGACAGGGAGGAACAATGAGCAGTTCTTC. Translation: CASKAGTGRNNEQFF.

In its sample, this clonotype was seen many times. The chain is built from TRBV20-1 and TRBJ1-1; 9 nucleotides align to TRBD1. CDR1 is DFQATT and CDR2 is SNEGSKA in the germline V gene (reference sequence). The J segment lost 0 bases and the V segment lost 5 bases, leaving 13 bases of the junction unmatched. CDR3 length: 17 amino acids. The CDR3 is CSAFKQGARRVNTEAFF. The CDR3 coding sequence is TGCAGTGCTTTTAAACAGGGGGCTCGTAGGGTGAACACTGAAGCTTTCTTT.

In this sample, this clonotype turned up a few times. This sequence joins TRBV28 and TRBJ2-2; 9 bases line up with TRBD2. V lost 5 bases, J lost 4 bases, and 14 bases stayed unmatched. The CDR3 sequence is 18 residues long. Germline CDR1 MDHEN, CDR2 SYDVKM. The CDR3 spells CASSLRRDSGGTTGELFF. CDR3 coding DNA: TGTGCCAGCAGTCTCAGACGTGATAGCGGGGGCACCACCGGGGAGCTGTTTTTT.